These 8 T cell receptor beta chains came from one sample sequenced in a study of shared T cell receptors in the human thymus. Method: immunoSEQ multiplex PCR; TCRdb's copy keeps in-frame clones and lacks some. In the table there are over 350,000 clones, over 90% of which are singletons. Sequencing input: thymocytes. The origin of the receptors is a human donor.

The rearrangement joins TRBV5-8 to TRBJ2-7; D ambiguous. CDR1 is SGHTS, CDR2 YDEGEE, per germline. The CDR3 extends over 15 amino acids. Trimming removed 9 bases at V and 1 base at J, with 20 bases between. CDR3 in DNA: TGTGCCACCCATCTGAACGGGTGCTCATCCTACGAGCAGTACTTC. Encoded protein: CATHLNGCSSYEQYF.

The rearrangement links TRBV5-1 to TRBJ2-1; D gene uncertain. V was cut by 7 bases and J by 9 bases, with 11 bases left in between. Germline V gives CDR1 SGHRS, CDR2 YFSETQ. The CDR3 runs 11 residues. CDR3 DNA sequence: TGCGCCAGCTTTGGAGATGGTGAGCAGTTCTTC. Amino acid sequence: CASFGDGEQFF.

This chain joins TRBV28 and TRBJ1-2; possibly TRBD1 for D (6 bases). This CDR3 contains 14 residues. CDR1 is MDHEN, CDR2 SYDVKM, per germline. The germline V and J ends were trimmed by 2 bases and 5 bases, with 12 bases remaining between them. CDR3 sequence reads: CASSLGGPHYGYTF. CDR3 DNA: TGTGCCAGCAGTTTAGGGGGGCCTCATTATGGCTACACCTTC.

Regarding this clone: Other DNA sequences from this sample encode an identical CDR3 as well. The chain combines TRBV5-4 with TRBJ2-5; D not certain. Trimming took off 2 bases at V and 2 bases at J, with 1 base between the two ends. This CDR3 contains 11 residues. Germline CDR1 SGHNT, CDR2 YYREEE (reference sequence). The CDR3 region has the DNA TGTGCCAGCAGCTTACAAGAGACCCAGTACTTC. Translated, it gives CASSLQETQYF.

The chain combines TRBV7-3 with TRBJ1-2, with 8 bases fitting TRBD1. The germline CDR1 and CDR2 sequences are SGHTA and FQGTGA. With V trimmed by 5 bases and J by 4 bases, 12 bases remained unmatched. The CDR3 totals 16 residues. The CDR3 nucleotides read TGTGCCAGCAGCCCCACCTACCACACAGGGGGCTATGGCTACACCTTC. Its protein is CASSPTYHTGGYGYTF. The full variable domain, completed using reference TRBV7-3 and TRBJ1-2, is GAGVSQTPSNKVTEKGKYVELRCDPISGHTALYWYRQSLGQGPEFLIYFQGTGAADDSGLPNDRFFAVRPEGSVSTLKIQRTERGDSAVYLCASSPTYHTGGYGYTFGSGTRLTVV.

The chain joins TRBV5-6 to TRBJ2-5; 11 positions agree with TRBD2. The germline CDR1 and CDR2 sequences are SGHDT and YYEEEE. This CDR3 has 16 amino acids. V dropped 0 bases and J dropped 7; count of bases not matched to a gene: 8. The DNA for the CDR3 is TGTGCCAGCAGCTTGGTCGCTAGCGGGAGGATGGGGACCCAGTACTTC. As protein: CASSLVASGRMGTQYF.

The V call is TRBV5-1, the J call TRBJ2-7; TRBD2 matches 13 bases. The CDR3 contains 18 residues. Trimming at V came to 2 bases and at J to 3 bases, leaving 11 bases not matched to a gene. The V gene's germline CDR1 is SGHRS and CDR2 YFSETQ. The CDR3 sequence is CASSLRHRGLAGNYEQYF. CDR3 nucleotides: TGCGCCAGCAGCTTACGACACCGGGGACTAGCGGGAAACTACGAGCAGTACTTC.

The CDR3 here is CASSTGQGTSGSYEQYF. The CDR3 DNA is TGTGCCAGCAGCACGGGACAAGGGACTAGCGGCTCCTACGAGCAGTACTTC. V usage is TRBV5-5 and J usage is TRBJ2-7; 11 bases map to TRBD2. Trimming removed 4 bases from V and 0 bases from J; junction bases left unmatched: 9. This CDR3 region has 17 residues. The germline gives CDR1 SGHKS, CDR2 YYEKEE (reference sequence).